This entry concerns a single T cell receptor beta chain. Its antigen is unknown. The table came from immunoSEQ multiplex PCR; TCRdb's copy has only in-frame clones and leaves some out. The data show 300,000 to 400,000 clones, around 89% seen once. The sample belongs to a study of Ad26.COV2.S vaccination and SARS-CoV-2 variants. Study-level information: Donor allocation was to the COV1001 Ad26.COV2.S trial arm.

General observations from the study: It is possible that the TCR breadth and depth analyses underestimated the total T cell responses.

This CDR3 has 13 residues. V was shortened by 2 bases and J by 6 bases, with 10 bases between the two germline ends. The V gene's germline CDR1 is GTSNPN and CDR2 SVGIG (reference sequence). Treatment specified: 15 to 20 received Ad26.COV2.S at low or high dose, single or two shots; a few received placebo; per-sample allocation not given. It was on day 63 after the first vaccine or placebo injection that samples were taken. The TCR sequence derives from a person between 18 and 65 years old who received the Ad26.COV2.S COVID-19 vaccine or a placebo. This chain uses TRBV30 with TRBJ2-2; no firm D call. Sequences were derived from peripheral blood, sampled in a trial of Ad26.COV2.S vaccine versus placebo. The chain's CDR3 is CAWSLGFPGELFF. Here the CDR3 DNA reads TGTGCCTGGAGTTTAGGGTTTCCCGGGGAGCTGTTTTTT.